Presented here are 15 T cell receptor beta chains from one specimen sequenced in a study of OX40 agonist ivuxolimab in advanced cancers. Assay: immunoSEQ multiplex PCR; the TCRdb copy retains only in-frame clones and omits some. Among 58,000 or so clones, over 80% were seen once, and the ten largest hold approximately 3.1%. The specimen comprised CD4+ or CD8+ T cells sorted from blood, sampled in a trial of the OX40 agonist ivuxolimab. The receptors stem from an adult with an advanced solid tumor such as melanoma, head and neck, liver or kidney cancer.

The chain links TRBV6-5 to TRBJ1-6, with 9 bases that match TRBD1. The CDR3 sequence is 15 residues long. V gave up 6 bases and J gave up 7 bases; unmatched junction bases: 7. Germline V gives CDR1 MNHEY, CDR2 SVGAGI. In nucleotides, the CDR3 is TGTGCCAGCAGCTTACAGGGGGCTTTAAATTCACCCCTCCACTTT. Protein: CASSLQGALNSPLHF.

This clone was counted a few times. This chain connects TRBV2 to TRBJ1-2; TRBD1 aligns across 8 bases. With 8 bases clipped from V and 5 bases from J, the junction kept 7 bases outside the gene matches. The CDR3 sequence is 13 residues long. Germline CDR1 reads SNHLY; CDR2 reads FYNNEI. In DNA, the CDR3 is TGTGCCAGCCGGACAGGGACCTATTATGGCTACACCTTC. Protein: CASRTGTYYGYTF.

This clone was observed a few times. V and J are TRBV5-1 and TRBJ2-2; no clear D. V was pared by 0 bases and J by 1 base, with 7 bases between. The CDR3 is 15 amino acids. Germline V CDR1 and CDR2: SGHRS, YFSETQ. The CDR3 spells CASSLASQNTGELFF. The CDR3 nucleotides read TGCGCCAGCAGCTTGGCCTCACAGAACACCGGGGAGCTGTTTTTT.

The chain links TRBV4-1 to TRBJ1-5; D is unclear. Germline-derived CDR1 and CDR2 are MGHRA and YSYEKL. V was clipped by 0 bases and J by 7 bases, with 13 bases between them. CDR3 length: 15 residues. The CDR3 region is CASSQETVSGQPQHF. Written as DNA, the CDR3 is TGCGCCAGCAGCCAAGAGACGGTGAGTGGACAGCCCCAGCATTTT.

J is TRBJ2-6 and V is TRBV7-2; no firm D call. V dropped 1 base and J dropped 0 bases, with 7 bases sitting between them. Germline values: CDR1 SGHTA, CDR2 FQGNSA. The CDR3 has 16 residues. The CDR3 DNA reads as TGTGCCAGCAGCTTAGGTTGGGGCTCTGGGGCCAACGTCCTGACTTTC. Translated, it gives CASSLGWGSGANVLTF.

This sequence joins TRBV27 and TRBJ2-3; D call uncertain. The CDR3 consists of 15 residues. Trimming removed 5 bases at V and 6 bases at J, with 18 bases between. CDR1 is MNHEY, CDR2 SMNVEV, per germline (reference sequence). This CDR3 is CASSPNTDLGDTQYF. The DNA for the CDR3 is TGTGCCAGCAGTCCGAATACGGACCTGGGCGATACGCAGTATTTT.

This sequence joins TRBV28 and TRBJ2-7, with D possibly being TRBD1 (5 bases). The V end was cut by 2 bases, the J end by 5 bases, with 13 bases between. This CDR3 has 14 residues. Germline loops: CDR1 MDHEN, CDR2 SYDVKM. CDR3 bases: TGTGCCAGCAGTTTAAATCAGGGTTTCCACGAGCAGTACTTC. It codes for CASSLNQGFHEQYF.

This chain joins TRBV6-5 and TRBJ1-3; tentatively, D is TRBD1 (5 bases). The CDR3 is 14 amino acids. Germline lookup yields CDR1 MNHEY and CDR2 SVGAGI. Trimming took off 6 bases at V and 0 bases at J, with 9 bases between the two ends. CDR3: CASRDGTSGNTIYF. In DNA form, the CDR3 reads TGTGCCAGCAGGGACGGGACCTCTGGAAACACCATATATTTT.

The chain links TRBV4-2 to TRBJ2-3; 7 bases fit TRBD2. V lost 1 base, J lost 0 bases, and 7 bases stayed unmatched. Germline CDR1 reads LGHNA; CDR2 reads YNFKEQ. This CDR3 has 17 amino acids. CDR3 in amino acids: CASSQAGGLTSTDTQYF. The CDR3 bases are TGTGCCAGCAGCCAAGCCGGGGGACTAACTAGCACAGATACGCAGTATTTT.

This clone was detected only a few times. The rearrangement uses TRBV7-2 and TRBJ2-1; D is perhaps TRBD2 (7 bases). This CDR3 is 16 amino acids long. Germline V gene lookup returns CDR1 SGHTA and CDR2 FQGNSA. Trimming removed 1 base at V and 8 bases at J, with 18 bases between. DNA for the CDR3: TGTGCCAGCAGCTTAGGATTGATTAGGGGGGGTGATGAGCAGTTCTTC. This gives the protein CASSLGLIRGGDEQFF.

V and J are TRBV9 and TRBJ2-5; TRBD2 might be the D (7 bases). V dropped 4 bases and J dropped 2 bases, with 33 bases sitting between them. The CDR3 consists of 21 residues. The germline V gene has CDR1 SGDLS and CDR2 YYNGEE. The CDR3 DNA follows: TGTGCCAGCAGCTACCACCCCTTAGGGGGGGCCAAACACGCCCTTCAAGAGACCCAGTACTTC. Amino acid sequence: CASSYHPLGGAKHALQETQYF.

V and J are TRBV13 and TRBJ2-5; the D call may be TRBD1 or TRBD2 (5 bases each). V lost 4 bases and J lost 7, with 19 bases in between. This CDR3 contains 15 residues. Per the germline V gene, CDR1 is PRHDT and CDR2 is FYEKMQ (reference sequence). This CDR3 reads CASSSPGPQSATQYF. The CDR3 nucleotides are TGTGCCAGCAGCTCCCCGGGGCCCCAATCCGCGACCCAGTACTTC.

The rearrangement uses TRBV7-6 and TRBJ2-7; D is perhaps TRBD1 (6 bases). The V gene's germline CDR1 is SGHVS and CDR2 FNYEAQ. V was shortened by 0 bases and J by 5 bases, with 11 bases between the two germline ends. The CDR3 has 14 residues. The CDR3 protein is CASSLALQGHEQYF. In nucleotides, the CDR3 is TGTGCCAGCAGCTTAGCCCTACAGGGCCACGAGCAGTACTTC.

The chain couples TRBV18 to TRBJ1-2; D gene ambiguous. Between the trimmed V and J ends, which lost 6 bases and 2 bases, there was a span of 25 bases. This CDR3 spans 18 amino acids. The germline V gene encodes CDR1 KGHSH and CDR2 LQKENI. This chain's CDR3 is CASSPFRAGRTENYGYTF. The CDR3 nucleotides are TGTGCCAGCTCCCCGTTTAGGGCGGGAAGAACCGAAAACTATGGCTACACCTTC.

This rearrangement joins TRBV7-2 to TRBJ1-2; maybe TRBD1 (5 bases). CDR1 is SGHTA and CDR2 is FQGNSA in the germline V gene. Deletions cut 2 bases from V and 3 bases from J, with 13 bases between. CDR3 size: 15 residues. The DNA for the CDR3 is TGTGCCAGCAGCTTACAGACAGCAGATCACTATGGCTACACCTTC. Amino acids: CASSLQTADHYGYTF.